The 12 T cell receptor beta chains below all came from one sample that was sequenced in a study of OX40 agonist ivuxolimab in advanced cancers. The table came from immunoSEQ multiplex PCR; TCRdb's copy has only in-frame clones and leaves some out. The table records about 60,000 clones, roughly 85% of them present only once. Specimen: CD4+ or CD8+ T cells sorted from blood, collected in a trial of the OX40 agonist ivuxolimab. These receptors were obtained from an adult with an advanced solid tumor such as melanoma, head and neck, liver or kidney cancer.

This chain joins TRBV5-6 and TRBJ1-5; 7 bases are shared with TRBD1. This CDR3 spans 16 amino acids. The V and J ends lost 1 base and 0 bases, in that order; junction bases with no gene match: 4. Germline V gene data show CDR1 as SGHDT and CDR2 as YYEEEE. The CDR3 DNA sequence: TGTGCCAGCAGCTTGACGGGACAGCTTAGCAATCAGCCCCAGCATTTT. Protein product: CASSLTGQLSNQPQHF. Combining the CDR3 with reference TRBV5-6 and TRBJ1-5 gives the whole variable domain DAGVTQSPTHLIKTRGQQVTLRCSPKSGHDTVSWYQQALGQGPQFIFQYYEEEERQRGNFPDRFSGHQFPNYSSELNVNALLLGDSALYLCASSLTGQLSNQPQHFGDGTRLSIL.

The gene calls are TRBV27 and TRBJ1-1; TRBD1 is a possible D gene (5 bases). Germline V gene sequence: CDR1 MNHEY, CDR2 SMNVEV (reference sequence). This CDR3 is built from 15 residues. Trimming stripped 6 bases from V and 0 bases from J, with 14 bases between. The CDR3 DNA reads TGTGCCAGCAGCCCCTGGGGGGGTATGAACACTGAAGCTTTCTTT. Residues: CASSPWGGMNTEAFF.

This clone has a single count. V usage is TRBV29-1 and J usage is TRBJ1-4; D remains ambiguous. Deletions cut 2 bases from V and 7 bases from J, with 17 bases between. CDR3 length: 15 amino acids. Germline V gene data show CDR1 as SQVTM and CDR2 as ANQGSEA. CDR3 residues: CSVEITLVGGEKLFF. The CDR3 DNA is TGCAGCGTTGAAATAACACTCGTAGGAGGTGAAAAACTGTTTTTT.

The V and J genes are TRBV2 and TRBJ2-5, with TRBD1 matching over 9 bases. J gave up 4 bases and V 7 bases, and 4 bases lay outside the gene matches. This CDR3 comprises 13 residues. From germline, CDR1 is SNHLY and CDR2 FYNNEI. The CDR3 spells CASNRQGGETQYF. The CDR3 DNA reads TGTGCCAGCAATCGACAGGGGGGAGAGACCCAGTACTTC. The variable domain in full, completed from reference TRBV2 and TRBJ2-5, reads EPEVTQTPSHQVTQMGQEVILRCVPISNHLYFYWYRQILGQKVEFLVSFYNNEISEKSEIFDDQFSVERPDGSNFTLKIRSTKLEDSAMYFCASNRQGGETQYFGPGTRLLVL.

This chain joins TRBV6-1 and TRBJ2-1, with TRBD1 identical over 7 bases. Germline loops: CDR1 MNHNS, CDR2 SASEGT. This CDR3 is built from 14 residues. V lost 6 bases to trimming and J lost 7 bases; unmatched junction nucleotides: 9. CDR3 residues: CASRADMDRNEQFF. The CDR3 region has the DNA TGTGCCAGCAGGGCTGATATGGACAGGAATGAGCAGTTCTTC.

The chain links TRBV18 to TRBJ2-3; D gene uncertain. The germline V gene encodes CDR1 KGHSH and CDR2 LQKENI. This CDR3 comprises 14 residues. Trimming pared 2 bases from V and 4 bases from J, leaving 10 bases between. The DNA for the CDR3 is TGTGCCAGCTCACCAAGCTACACCGCAGATACGCAGTATTTT. Translating gives CASSPSYTADTQYF.

The rearrangement uses TRBV6-1 and TRBJ2-2; unclear D gene. V lost 7 bases and J 1 base, leaving 10 bases between the germline ends. CDR3 size: 14 residues. From germline, CDR1 is MNHNS and CDR2 SASEGT. The CDR3 reads CASTSQWNTGELFF. CDR3 bases: TGTGCCAGCACCTCACAGTGGAACACCGGGGAGCTGTTTTTT.

The gene calls are TRBV5-4 and TRBJ1-2; perhaps TRBD1 as D (5 bases). Trimming took off 6 bases at V and 8 bases at J, with 20 bases between the two ends. The V gene's germline CDR1 is SGHNT and CDR2 YYREEE (reference sequence). The CDR3 is made up of 14 amino acids. CDR3 sequence: CASTSPGTSDGYTF. The CDR3 DNA reads as TGTGCCAGCACCTCTCCCGGGACCTCGGACGGCTACACCTTC.

A word on this clone: This may be a read error: a much more frequent sequence differs by one nucleotide. Other DNA sequences within the sample encode an identical CDR3. The V gene is TRBV2, the J gene TRBJ1-5; 7 bases are shared with TRBD1. The junction had 11 bases not matched to a gene; V was cut back by 9 bases and J by 3 bases. The CDR3 runs to 15 residues. The V gene's germline CDR1 is SNHLY and CDR2 FYNNEI. CDR3 sequence (DNA): TGTGCCAGTAGCTCTCCGGGACAGTTCAATCAGCCCCAGCATTTT. It specifies CASSSPGQFNQPQHF.

V and J are TRBV6-1 and TRBJ1-5; the match to TRBD1 covers 7 bases. Germline V gives CDR1 MNHNS, CDR2 SASEGT. The V and J ends lost 2 bases and 8 bases, in that order; junction bases with no gene match: 15. This CDR3 region has 17 residues. The CDR3 here is CASSESVGQQVGKPQHF. The CDR3 DNA reads TGTGCCAGCAGTGAATCGGTGGGACAGCAAGTGGGTAAGCCCCAGCATTTT.

The chain combines TRBV19 with TRBJ2-1, with 13 bases fitting TRBD2. In germline, CDR1 is LNHDA, CDR2 SQIVND (reference sequence). The CDR3 has 17 amino acids. V was pared by 1 base and J by 4 bases, with 4 bases of the junction left unmatched. The CDR3 reads CASSIGGLAGSYNEQFF. The DNA for the CDR3 is TGTGCCAGTAGTATAGGGGGACTAGCGGGGTCTTACAATGAGCAGTTCTTC.

The chain carries TRBV18 and TRBJ2-7; 11 bases match TRBD1. This CDR3 has 15 residues. V was clipped by 3 bases and J by 5 bases; unmatched bases: 6. Germline-derived CDR1 and CDR2 are KGHSH and LQKENI. For the CDR3, the DNA is TGTGCCAGCTCACCCCTGGGACAGGGGGACAACGAGCAGTACTTC. Protein: CASSPLGQGDNEQYF.